The rows below give T cell receptor beta chains drawn from one sample of a study of cytomegalovirus exposure and HLA in healthy donors. Sequencing was performed with immunoSEQ multiplex PCR; in TCRdb, only in-frame clones are kept and a portion is missing. Recorded for this sample: around 65,000 clones. Input material: PBMCs. The receptors derive from a man aged 30 to 45 in good health and CMV-seropositive. Both conserved end residues are part of each CDR3.

V: TRBV6-1
J: TRBJ2-7
CDR3: CASSTGGNPYVQYF

V: TRBV7-7
J: TRBJ2-1
CDR3: CASSLVIYRNEQFF

V: TRBV12-5
J: TRBJ2-5
CDR3: CASGLDSNSQETQYF

V: TRBV9
J: TRBJ2-2
CDR3: CASSPRLAPGELFF

V: TRBV7-7
J: TRBJ2-5
CDR3: CASSLARTGAETQYF

V: TRBV10-3
J: TRBJ1-1
CDR3: CAISELTGVPGEDFF

V: TRBV9
J: TRBJ2-1
CDR3: CASSVSGLAGNEQFF

V: TRBV6-5
J: TRBJ1-5
CDR3: CASRTGRNQPQHF

V: TRBV5-4
J: TRBJ1-6
CDR3: CASSLWGRYDNSPLHF

V: TRBV18
J: TRBJ1-5
CDR3: CASSQGTGPQHF

V: TRBV25-1
J: TRBJ2-5
CDR3: CASSEKDRGGENQYF

V: TRBV30
J: TRBJ2-2
CDR3: CAWSVGGFTGELFF

V: TRBV15
J: TRBJ2-5
CDR3: CATSRDRDRDGETQYF

V: TRBV7-6
J: TRBJ1-5
CDR3: CASSLSSTGDQPQHF

V: TRBV30
J: TRBJ2-7
CDR3: CAWSSGLALYEQYF

V: TRBV10-2
J: TRBJ2-6
CDR3: CASSDYSGANVLTF

V: TRBV5-1
J: TRBJ1-1
CDR3: CASSLTGDLNTEAFF

V: TRBV2
J: TRBJ2-5
CDR3: CASSVGHRETQYF

V: TRBV7-8
J: TRBJ2-7
CDR3: CASSFSTGNSYEQYF

V: TRBV4-1
J: TRBJ1-2
CDR3: CASSQDGQGESTF

V: TRBV4-2
J: TRBJ2-1
CDR3: CASSPTGLAGGSGQFF

V: TRBV23-1
J: TRBJ1-1
CDR3: CASSQSYEAGAEAFF

V: TRBV11-3
J: TRBJ2-3
CDR3: CASSPGKDTQYF

V: TRBV6-1
J: TRBJ2-2
CDR3: CASREQGASGTGELFF

V: TRBV30
J: TRBJ1-6
CDR3: CAWSVLGGNSPLHF

V: TRBV2
J: TRBJ2-2
CDR3: CASTPIAVSGELFF

V: TRBV30
J: TRBJ1-5
CDR3: CAWRDERGHQPQHF

V: TRBV10-3
J: TRBJ2-7
CDR3: CAIGDRTTSGYSYEQYF

V: TRBV5-1
J: TRBJ2-3
CDR3: CASFVNTDTQYF

V: TRBV5-6
J: TRBJ2-3
CDR3: CASSFLHRHTDTQYF

V: TRBV6-1
J: TRBJ1-2
CDR3: CASSQLEGGYTF

V: TRBV13
J: TRBJ1-1
CDR3: CASSQDRDEAFF

V: TRBV29-1
J: TRBJ2-7
CDR3: CSGKDSPYEQYF

V: TRBV18
J: TRBJ2-5
CDR3: CASSPRDRASETQYF

V: TRBV23-1
J: TRBJ2-1
CDR3: CARTAPLAGHNEQFF

V: TRBV5-6
J: TRBJ2-7
CDR3: CASSPGTGRTYEQYF

V: TRBV19
J: TRBJ2-7
CDR3: CASSIVIAGTDEQYF

V: TRBV30
J: TRBJ1-3
CDR3: CAFGPGARSSGNTIYF

V: TRBV6-6
J: TRBJ2-7
CDR3: CASSYSPGSGEQYF

V: TRBV7-9
J: TRBJ2-5
CDR3: CASSLNEGVQETQYF

V: TRBV2
J: TRBJ2-7
CDR3: CASRGERAQYF

V: TRBV4-1
J: TRBJ1-2
CDR3: CASSQARSYGYTF

V: TRBV6-6
J: TRBJ1-1
CDR3: CASSSLGQDFGAFF

V: TRBV29-1
J: TRBJ2-1
CDR3: CSVGAGGLLRSYNEQFF

V: TRBV30
J: TRBJ1-1
CDR3: CAWSNQNTEAFF

V: TRBV15
J: TRBJ1-4
CDR3: CATGLFNEKLFF

V: TRBV7-9
J: TRBJ1-2
CDR3: CASSPRTGKAYGYTF

V: TRBV30
J: TRBJ1-3
CDR3: CAYCPLAAGNTIYF

V: TRBV9
J: TRBJ2-5
CDR3: CASSVDSSGTQYF

V: TRBV6-1
J: TRBJ2-2
CDR3: CASSSAGVVRELFF

V: TRBV7-6
J: TRBJ1-1
CDR3: CASSLGGVRAEAFF

V: TRBV6-5
J: TRBJ1-5
CDR3: CASSPTGGFQPQHF

V: TRBV9
J: TRBJ2-1
CDR3: CASSGGQESYNEQFF

V: TRBV19
J: -
CDR3: CASSIATGGEETQYF

V: TRBV29-1
J: TRBJ2-1
CDR3: CSGDRGSYNEQFF